This T cell receptor beta chain was captured by sequencing in a study of shared clonotypes between healthy human individuals. Looking at the study overall: The study used three CD4 naive, three CD4 memory, two CD8 naive and one CD8 memory plate per donor. Study-wide findings and caveats: Clonotype sharing among donors was expected to depend on sequencing depth.

Original data processing: ImmunoSEQ only sent back junction sequences with no quality scores, so filtering was done differently. Using immunoSEQ multiplex PCR, the repertoire was profiled, and TCRdb retains in-frame clones only, with some absent. V, J and clone size derive from that table, while D and trimming were established from the DNA sequence. Counted here are more than 2 million clones, 85% to 95% occurring once; the ten biggest clones make up around 1.7%. Naive CD8 cells comprised CD45RO-negative, CCR7-positively selected cells, excluding terminally differentiated effector memory CD45RA+ cells. As concerns this clone: Antigen: not known.

This TCR came from a man aged 18 to 29 in good health. Some clones in this sample may be carry-over from other donors' samples. The sample was naive CD8+ T cells from PBMCs.

The CDR3 here is CASSLSTNNEQFF. DNA of the CDR3: TGTGCCAGCAGTTTATCAACGAACAATGAGCAGTTCTTC. This chain uses TRBV27 with TRBJ2-1; no definite D call. V lost 0 bases and J 5 bases, leaving 5 bases between the germline ends. Germline assignment: CDR1 MNHEY and CDR2 SMNVEV (reference sequence). The CDR3 loop spans 13 amino acids.